Presented here are 18 T cell receptor beta chains from one specimen sequenced in a study of T cell repertoires in cytomegalovirus infection. From the reads, TCRdb called clonotypes with MiXCR, one entry per CDR3 protein. The sample has about 830,000 distinct CDR3 sequences, around a third seen once. These receptors' targets are unknown. The specimen comprised cultured CD8+ T cells from PBMCs, sampled from culture after CMV antigen stimulation. These receptors came from a human donor in good health (CMV status not recorded). Some clones in this sample may be carry-over from other donors' samples.

There are a few counts of this clonotype. The chain couples TRBV10-3 to TRBJ2-1, with D possibly being TRBD1 (5 bases). This CDR3 comprises 14 residues. Germline V gene sequence: CDR1 ENHRY, CDR2 SYGVKD. V was shortened by 9 bases and J by 8 bases, with 20 bases between the two germline ends. The CDR3 is CAMRLGHPVDEQFF. The CDR3 DNA sequence: TGTGCCATGAGGCTAGGACACCCCGTGGATGAGCAGTTCTTC.

This clonotype is a singleton in its sample. The chain couples TRBV28 to TRBJ2-2, with D uncertain. The germline V and J ends were trimmed by 3 bases and 5 bases, with 13 bases remaining between them. CDR1 is MDHEN, CDR2 SYDVKM, per germline. The CDR3 sequence is 15 residues long. The CDR3 DNA follows: TGTGCCAGCAGTTTGGTCCCCGGAGTTACCGGGGAGCTGTTTTTT. Translating gives CASSLVPGVTGELFF.

Ten or more counts support this clonotype. The rearrangement uses TRBV7-9 and TRBJ2-3; the match to TRBD2 covers 8 bases. In germline, CDR1 is SEHNR, CDR2 FQNEAQ (reference sequence). The ends lost 5 bases at V and 2 bases at J; junction bases unmatched: 9. There are 16 residues in the CDR3. The CDR3 loop is CASSVRGGPDTDTQYF. The CDR3 DNA follows: TGTGCCAGCAGCGTCCGCGGGGGGCCCGACACAGATACGCAGTATTTT.

This clonotype was found many times. This chain links TRBV7-6 with TRBJ2-2, with D tentatively TRBD1 (5 bases). Between the trimmed V and J ends, which lost 1 base and 0 bases, there was a span of 12 bases. Germline V gene data show CDR1 as SGHVS and CDR2 as FNYEAQ. This CDR3 region has 17 residues. CDR3 loop: CASSLGLSGPNTGELFF. DNA of the CDR3: TGTGCCAGCAGCTTAGGTCTCTCAGGGCCGAACACCGGGGAGCTGTTTTTT.

On this clonotype: One end of the junction is discordant with germline, which a read error may explain. The rearrangement uses TRBV14 and TRBJ2-7, with D tentatively TRBD1 (6 bases). The CDR3 is 14 amino acids. CDR1 and CDR2 (germline): SGHDN, FVKESK. The chain's CDR3 is CVSSQQGPWDEQYF. The CDR3 DNA reads TGTGTCAGCAGCCAACAGGGCCCTTGGGACGAGCAGTACTTC.

This clonotype was seen more than once but under ten times. The rearrangement uses TRBV6-6 and TRBJ1-1; D gene ambiguous. The CDR3 runs to 11 residues. The germline V gene has CDR1 MNHNY and CDR2 SVGAGI (reference sequence). The V end was cut by 8 bases, the J end by 4 bases, with 8 bases between. CDR3 sequence: CASLDGTEAFF. In DNA, the CDR3 is TGTGCCAGCCTGGACGGCACTGAAGCTTTCTTT.

The chain links TRBV24-1 to TRBJ2-7; 8 bases align to TRBD1. Germline V gene lookup returns CDR1 KGHDR and CDR2 SFDVKD. The trim removed 3 bases at V and 8 bases at J, leaving 11 bases unmatched. The CDR3 totals 15 residues. CDR3 nucleotide sequence: TGTGCCACCAGTGATGGTGACAGGGGCGCCTTCCAGCAGTACGTC. Translation gives CATSDGDRGAFQQYV.

This clonotype was observed a handful of times. CDR3 in DNA: TGTGCCAGCAGTTACGTCCTAGCGGGGGGCCAGGAGACCCAGTACTTC. This gives the protein CASSYVLAGGQETQYF. The genes are TRBV6-2 or TRBV6-3 and TRBJ2-5; 11 nucleotides line up with TRBD2. The CDR3 is made up of 16 amino acids. Germline loops: CDR1 MNHEY, CDR2 SVGEGT. Losses at the gene ends were 2 bases for V and 5 bases for J; bases not matched to a gene: 7.

The chain links TRBV6-8 to TRBJ2-1; D is possibly TRBD1 (5 bases). Trimming took off 5 bases at V and 2 bases at J, with 13 bases between the two ends. The CDR3 is 15 residues long. Germline CDR1 is MNHGY and CDR2 is SAAAGT. CDR3 in DNA: TGTGCCAGCAGTGGCCTAGGGGTCACCTACAATGAGCAGTTCTTC. This translates into CASSGLGVTYNEQFF.

The chain employs TRBV4-3 and TRBJ2-7, with 7 bases lining up with TRBD2. Germline V gene sequence: CDR1 LGHNA, CDR2 YSLEER. The length of the CDR3 is 15 residues. The ends lost 4 bases at V and 4 bases at J; junction bases unmatched: 10. CDR3 nucleotide sequence: TGCGCCAGCAGCCGGGAGGGGCCGCAGATTTACGAGCAGTACGTC. Translated: CASSREGPQIYEQYV.

The sample holds a few counts of this clonotype. The rearrangement joins TRBV6-5 to TRBJ2-7; weak D call: TRBD1 (6 bases). Germline V gene data show CDR1 as MNHEY and CDR2 as SVGAGI. This CDR3 has 14 amino acids. V lost 4 bases and J lost 5, with 15 bases in between. CDR3 in amino acids: CASSLTGPGDEQYV. For the CDR3, the DNA is TGTGCCAGCAGTTTGACAGGCCCCGGCGACGAGCAGTACGTC.

The gene calls are TRBV2 and TRBJ2-7; D possibly corresponds to TRBD1 (6 bases). This CDR3 region has 13 residues. The V gene's germline CDR1 is SNHLY and CDR2 FYNNEI. The V end was cut by 9 bases, the J end by 2 bases, with 14 bases between. CDR3 nucleotide sequence: TGTGCCAGGGTTCGGACAGCCCCCTACGAGCAGTACGTC. Translation gives CARVRTAPYEQYV.

At least ten counts were recorded for this clonotype. In DNA form, the CDR3 reads TGTGCCAGCAGCTACGGAGATTCCGGGACAGCAATTTACTACGAGCAGTACTTC. This encodes CASSYGDSGTAIYYEQYF. The chain has TRBV7-8 and TRBJ2-7; TRBD1 matches at 7 bases. Germline-derived CDR1 and CDR2 are SGHVS and FQNEAQ. The CDR3 consists of 18 residues. Unmatched junction bases numbered 18, after V lost 4 bases and J lost 3 bases.

For the CDR3, the DNA is TGCGCCAGCAGCACTAGTGTCGATGGCTACACCTTC. This sequence encodes CASSTSVDGYTF. The genes are TRBV5-1 and TRBJ1-2; D gene ambiguous. Germline values: CDR1 SGHRS, CDR2 YFSETQ. V dropped 4 bases and J dropped 6 bases, with 10 bases sitting between them. The CDR3 is 12 amino acids.

In its sample, this clonotype was seen a few times. The rearrangement uses TRBV9 and TRBJ1-1; possible D gene TRBD1, 6 bases. The germline gives CDR1 SGDLS, CDR2 YYNGEE. The CDR3 sequence is 13 residues long. The V gene lost 4 bases and the J gene lost 7 bases, with 14 bases spanning the gap. CDR3 nucleotide sequence: TGTGCCAGCAGCCCAGGACAGAGGCTTGAAGCTTTCTTT. Its protein product is CASSPGQRLEAFF.

This clonotype was seen only a few times. J is TRBJ2-1 and V is TRBV27, with 8 bases aligning to TRBD2. The ends lost 5 bases at V and 2 bases at J; junction bases unmatched: 5. The CDR3 has 15 residues. CDR1 is MNHEY, CDR2 SMNVEV, per germline (reference sequence). The CDR3: CASSRSGETYNEQFF. DNA of the CDR3: TGTGCCAGCAGTCGTAGCGGGGAAACCTACAATGAGCAGTTCTTC.

Ten or more counts support this clonotype. The genes are TRBV7-2 and TRBJ2-5, with TRBD2 as a possible D gene (5 bases). V was clipped by 1 base and J by 5 bases, with 11 bases between them. This CDR3 contains 14 residues. Germline loops: CDR1 SGHTA, CDR2 FQGNSA. The CDR3 here is CASSLVASRETQYF. In DNA, the CDR3 is TGTGCCAGCAGCTTAGTGGCTAGCCGTGAGACCCAGTACTTC.

The sample holds a few counts of this clonotype. V is TRBV18 and J is TRBJ2-7; D remains ambiguous. Germline CDR1 KGHSH, CDR2 LQKENI. CDR3 length: 12 residues. Deletions cut 2 bases from V and 6 bases from J, with 8 bases between. The CDR3 protein is CASSPGSVEQYF. The CDR3 DNA follows: TGTGCCAGCTCACCAGGAAGCGTCGAGCAGTACTTC.